Below are 15 T cell receptor beta chains sequenced from a single sample in a study of T cell repertoires in ileal Crohn's disease. The time point was: neoterminal ileum biopsy at postoperative endoscopy, about 6 months after surgery. The table came from immunoSEQ multiplex PCR; TCRdb's copy has only in-frame clones and leaves some out. The sample gives about 11,000 clones, 55% to 75% of which show up once; less than 8.5% is in the top ten. Sequenced sample: ileal tissue. The source of these receptors is an adult with Crohn's disease.

The rearrangement links TRBV4-2 to TRBJ1-5; 7 positions match TRBD1. The ends lost 2 bases at V and 5 bases at J; junction bases unmatched: 6. Germline V lookup: CDR1 LGHNA, CDR2 YNFKEQ. The CDR3 totals 15 residues. CDR3 sequence (DNA): TGTGCCAGCAGCCAAACCAGACAGGGAGATCAGCCCCAGCATTTT. The encoded protein is CASSQTRQGDQPQHF.

This clone was observed a handful of times. This chain links TRBV6-5 with TRBJ1-2; D is unresolved. The CDR3 length is 13 residues. Trimming shortened V by 5 bases and J by 4 bases, and 11 bases separated the two germline ends. CDR1 MNHEY and CDR2 SVGAGI come from the germline V gene. The CDR3 region is CASSEQWVYGYTF. CDR3 sequence (DNA): TGTGCCAGCAGTGAACAGTGGGTCTATGGCTACACCTTC.

The genes are TRBV28 and TRBJ1-1; tentatively, D is TRBD1 (5 bases). V was cut by 5 bases and J by 5 bases, with 18 bases left in between. The CDR3 has 15 amino acids. Per the germline V gene, CDR1 is MDHEN and CDR2 is SYDVKM. This CDR3 reads CASSTTTGMETEAFF. The CDR3 DNA follows: TGTGCCAGCAGTACTACTACAGGAATGGAGACTGAAGCTTTCTTT.

The CDR3 DNA reads TGTGCCAGTAGTAAAGGCGGGTCGGATGAAAAACTGTTTTTT. It encodes CASSKGGSDEKLFF. The chain has TRBV19 and TRBJ1-4; D is ambiguous. V was pared by 4 bases and J by 6 bases, with 12 bases between. Germline values: CDR1 LNHDA, CDR2 SQIVND (reference sequence). The CDR3 sequence is 14 residues long.

This chain links TRBV14 with TRBJ1-1; no definite D call. Trimming cost V 3 bases and J 0 bases, with 8 bases left between them. Germline CDR1 SGHDN, CDR2 FVKESK. This CDR3 contains 14 residues. The CDR3 DNA is TGTGCCAGCAGCCATATGTATCTGAACACTGAAGCTTTCTTT. It encodes CASSHMYLNTEAFF.

The rearrangement links TRBV25-1 to TRBJ2-1; weak D call: TRBD2 (6 bases). The germline V and J ends were trimmed by 4 bases and 7 bases, with 14 bases remaining between them. The CDR3 has 14 amino acids. CDR1 MGHDK and CDR2 SYGVNS come from the germline V gene. The CDR3 coding sequence is TGTGCCAGCAGTGGACAGACTAGTAGGAATGAGCAGTTCTTC. It codes for CASSGQTSRNEQFF.

CDR3 residues: CASSKTDLRGYEQYF. In DNA form, the CDR3 reads TGTGCCAGCAGTAAGACCGACCTGAGAGGCTACGAGCAGTACTTC. The rearrangement links TRBV6-5 to TRBJ2-7; no reliable D call. The CDR3 covers 15 residues. The germline V gene has CDR1 MNHEY and CDR2 SVGAGI. The ends were cut back, 5 bases at V and 3 bases at J, with 17 bases in the middle.

J is TRBJ1-1 and V is TRBV5-1, with 7 bases lining up with TRBD1. V lost 1 base, J lost 4 bases, and 7 bases stayed unmatched. Germline V gene sequence: CDR1 SGHRS, CDR2 YFSETQ. The CDR3 totals 15 residues. The CDR3 sequence: CASSLYRDSGTEAFF. The CDR3 region has the DNA TGCGCCAGCAGCTTGTACCGGGACAGCGGCACTGAAGCTTTCTTT.

This chain joins TRBV28 and TRBJ2-7; weak D call: TRBD2 (5 bases). The germline V and J ends were trimmed by 3 bases and 6 bases, with 15 bases remaining between them. The length of the CDR3 is 14 residues. The germline gives CDR1 MDHEN, CDR2 SYDVKM. In nucleotides, the CDR3 is TGTGCCAGCAGTTTGGTCCCCGTAGGAGGCGAGCAGTACTTC. It translates to CASSLVPVGGEQYF.

The V gene is TRBV10-3, the J gene TRBJ2-7; TRBD2 aligns across 9 bases. CDR1 and CDR2 from the germline V gene are ENHRY and SYGVKD. Trimming took 2 bases from V and 6 from J; bases not matched to a gene: 11. This CDR3 contains 16 residues. CDR3 in amino acids: CAISEGYSSGKFEQYF. The CDR3 region has the DNA TGTGCCATCAGTGAGGGGTACTCTAGCGGGAAGTTCGAGCAGTACTTC.

The gene calls are TRBV9 and TRBJ2-5, with 8 bases aligning to TRBD2. CDR1 and CDR2 (germline): SGDLS, YYNGEE. With V trimmed by 2 bases and J by 3 bases, 6 bases remained unmatched. This CDR3 has 15 amino acids. CDR3 in DNA: TGTGCCAGCAGCGTGGGGACTAGGAGTAAAGAGACCCAGTACTTC. Its protein is CASSVGTRSKETQYF.

This rearrangement joins TRBV7-9 to TRBJ2-1, with 8 bases lining up with TRBD2. Germline CDR1 reads SEHNR; CDR2 reads FQNEAQ (reference sequence). J was trimmed by 5 bases and V by 1 base; bases with no gene match: 1. CDR3 size: 14 residues. In DNA form, the CDR3 reads TGTGCCAGCAGCTTAGATAGCGGGAACAATGAGCAGTTCTTC. The encoded protein is CASSLDSGNNEQFF.

This clone was picked up a small number of times. V and J are TRBV5-8 and TRBJ1-2; the D is unclear. This CDR3 comprises 15 residues. V was pared by 4 bases and J by 2 bases, with 15 bases between. The germline gives CDR1 SGHTS, CDR2 YDEGEE. In DNA, the CDR3 is TGTGCCAGCAGCCCAAGGTACGGAGTGAACTATGGCTACACCTTC. It encodes CASSPRYGVNYGYTF.

The rearrangement links TRBV7-8 to TRBJ2-1; 9 bases line up with TRBD1. This CDR3 comprises 18 residues. From germline, CDR1 is SGHVS and CDR2 FQNEAQ. V was pared by 4 bases and J by 6 bases, with 16 bases of the junction left unmatched. CDR3 in DNA: TGTGCCAGCAGCTCACCTCTTTACAGGGGGCGCGGGGGCAATGAGCAGTTCTTC. Translation: CASSSPLYRGRGGNEQFF.

This chain's CDR3 is CASSPGGMETQYF. The DNA of the CDR3 is TGTGCCAGCTCCCCCGGAGGAATGGAGACCCAGTACTTC. This rearrangement joins TRBV18 to TRBJ2-5; D is perhaps TRBD2 (5 bases). Germline V CDR1 and CDR2: KGHSH, LQKENI. V lost 6 bases and J 5 bases, leaving 13 bases between the germline ends. The CDR3 has 13 amino acids.